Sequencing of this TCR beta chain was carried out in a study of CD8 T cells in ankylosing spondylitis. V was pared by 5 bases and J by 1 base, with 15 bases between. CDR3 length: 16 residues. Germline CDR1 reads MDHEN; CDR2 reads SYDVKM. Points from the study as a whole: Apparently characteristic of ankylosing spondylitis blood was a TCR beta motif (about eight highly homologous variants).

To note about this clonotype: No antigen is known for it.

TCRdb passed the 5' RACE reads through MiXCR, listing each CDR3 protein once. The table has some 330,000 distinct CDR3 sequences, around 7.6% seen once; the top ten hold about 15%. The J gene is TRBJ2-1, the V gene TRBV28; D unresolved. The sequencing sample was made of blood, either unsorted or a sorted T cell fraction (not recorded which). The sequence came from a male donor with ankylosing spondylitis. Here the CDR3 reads CASSPLGRFSYNEQFF. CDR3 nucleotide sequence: TGTGCCAGCAGTCCCCTCGGCAGATTTTCCTACAATGAGCAGTTCTTC.